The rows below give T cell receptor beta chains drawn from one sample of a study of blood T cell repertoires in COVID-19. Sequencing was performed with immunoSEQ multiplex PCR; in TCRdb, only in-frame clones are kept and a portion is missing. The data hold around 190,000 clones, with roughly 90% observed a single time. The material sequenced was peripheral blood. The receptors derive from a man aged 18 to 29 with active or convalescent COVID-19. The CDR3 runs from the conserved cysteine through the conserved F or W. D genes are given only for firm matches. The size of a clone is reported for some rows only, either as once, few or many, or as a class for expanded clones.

CASSLGTEETQYF,TGTGCCAGCAGCTTGGGGACTGAAGAGACCCAGTACTTC,.,TRBV5-4,TRBJ2-5,13,.
CAWAGTENEKLFF,TGTGCCTGGGCCGGGACAGAGAATGAAAAACTGTTTTTT,.,TRBV30,TRBJ1-4,13,TRBD1
CASSTRQGKGSEAFF,TGTGCCAGCAGCACCCGACAGGGAAAAGGATCTGAAGCTTTCTTT,.,TRBV6-5,TRBJ1-1,15,TRBD1
CAWKIAQGNYGYTF,TGTGCCTGGAAAATTGCACAGGGTAACTATGGCTACACCTTC,.,TRBV30,TRBJ1-2,14,.
CASSSTGVDGANVLTF,TGTGCCAGCAGCTCGACAGGGGTGGATGGGGCCAACGTCCTGACTTTC,.,TRBV7-9,TRBJ2-6,16,TRBD1
CAWRKTGIAGNTIYF,TGTGCCTGGAGAAAAACAGGGATTGCTGGAAACACCATATATTTT,few,TRBV30,TRBJ1-3,15,.
CASSVTGSGNTIYF,TGTGCCAGCAGCGTTACAGGTTCTGGAAACACCATATATTTT,.,TRBV9,TRBJ1-3,14,.
CASSQDRARQNTIYF,TGCGCCAGCAGCCAAGATCGAGCCCGCCAAAACACCATATATTTT,.,TRBV4-1,TRBJ1-3,15,.
CASSSREDYGYTF,TGTGCCAGCAGTTCCCGGGAGGACTATGGCTACACCTTC,few,TRBV12-3/TRBV12-4,TRBJ1-2,13,.
CAWTGGGYEQYF,TGTGCCTGGACAGGGGGCGGCTACGAGCAGTACTTC,.,TRBV30,TRBJ2-7,12,TRBD1
CASNRGINLQETQYF,TGTGCCAGCAACCGAGGAATCAACCTTCAAGAGACCCAGTACTTC,.,TRBV3-1/TRBV3-2,TRBJ2-5,15,.
CASSLTDTFRRTGGHEQFF,TGCGCCAGCAGCTTGACGGATACTTTCCGTCGGACAGGGGGCCATGAGCAGTTCTTC,.,TRBV5-1,TRBJ2-1,19,TRBD1
CASSYPRSGGRGYTF,TGTGCCAGCAGTTACCCCAGGTCGGGGGGCCGAGGCTACACCTTC,.,TRBV6-6,TRBJ1-2,15,.
CASSMQATEAFF,TGTGCCAGTAGTATGCAGGCTACTGAAGCTTTCTTT,.,TRBV19,TRBJ1-1,12,.
CASSLWPNYGYTF,TGTGCCAGCAGTTTGTGGCCTAACTATGGCTACACCTTC,.,TRBV12-3/TRBV12-4,TRBJ1-2,13,.
CASIPRGKKATNEKLFF,TGTGCCAGCATCCCCAGGGGGAAAAAGGCAACTAATGAAAAACTGTTTTTT,.,TRBV6-2/TRBV6-3,TRBJ1-4,17,TRBD1
CASIKSRQGSFNEQFF,TGTGCCAGCATCAAAAGCCGTCAGGGTAGTTTCAATGAGCAGTTCTTC,once,TRBV7-9,TRBJ2-1,16,.
CASSLYARGSGANVLTF,TGCGCCAGCAGCTTGTATGCCAGGGGATCTGGGGCCAACGTCCTGACTTTC,.,TRBV5-1,TRBJ2-6,17,.
CASSPGGLSRGNTEAFF,TGTGCCAGCAGTCCAGGCGGGCTATCCCGTGGGAACACTGAAGCTTTCTTT,once,TRBV7-8,TRBJ1-1,17,.
CASSPTGTQPQHF,TGTGCCAGCTCGCCTACGGGAACTCAGCCCCAGCATTTT,.,TRBV18,TRBJ1-5,13,.
CASSQVRTGAKANYGYTF,TGCGCCAGCAGCCAAGTCCGGACAGGGGCTAAAGCTAACTATGGCTACACCTTC,.,TRBV4-1,TRBJ1-2,18,TRBD1
CASSYRGKGVQETQYF,TGTGCCAGCAGTTACAGGGGTAAGGGGGTACAAGAGACCCAGTACTTC,.,TRBV6-5,TRBJ2-5,16,.
CASSSGTGDSYNEQFF,TGTGCCAGCAGCTCGGGGACAGGGGACTCCTACAATGAGCAGTTCTTC,.,TRBV11-3,TRBJ2-1,16,TRBD1
CASSRTTQKASGGNTIYF,TGTGCCAGCAGTCGAACCACCCAGAAAGCCTCGGGGGGAAACACCATATATTTT,.,TRBV6-6,TRBJ1-3,18,.
CASSKDRTVQRSPLHF,TGTGCCAGCAGCAAAGATCGGACAGTCCAGCGCTCACCCCTCCACTTT,.,TRBV21-1,TRBJ1-6,16,.
CASSISLADSYNEQFF,TGTGCCAGCAGCATCTCCCTAGCGGACTCCTACAATGAGCAGTTCTTC,.,TRBV9,TRBJ2-1,16,TRBD2
CASSDRGLDEQYF,TGCGCCAGCTCGGACAGGGGGCTGGACGAGCAGTACTTC,.,TRBV5-1,TRBJ2-7,13,TRBD1
CAWSSLVPGVNTGELFF,TGTGCCTGGAGTTCCCTGGTCCCTGGAGTGAACACCGGGGAGCTGTTTTTT,.,TRBV30,TRBJ2-2,17,.
CASSAEGGASPLHF,TGTGCCAGCAGCGCGGAAGGGGGCGCTTCACCCCTCCACTTT,.,TRBV6-5,TRBJ1-6,14,TRBD1